This T cell receptor (beta chain) appears in the sequencing data of a study of cytomegalovirus exposure and HLA in healthy donors. V was trimmed by 0 bases and J by 0 bases, leaving 9 bases between them. CDR3 length: 16 amino acids. CDR1 is SGDLS, CDR2 YYNGEE, per germline. Data came from immunoSEQ multiplex PCR; TCRdb stores just in-frame clones and leaves some out. In the table there are 150,000 to 200,000 clones, 85% of which are singletons. The clonotype originates from a man aged 18 to 29 in good health and CMV-seropositive. Sequencing used PBMCs. The gene calls are TRBV9 and TRBJ2-2; D gene ambiguous. The CDR3 coding sequence is TGTGCCAGCAGCGTAGCTACCCTAGCGAACACCGGGGAGCTGTTTTTT. Its protein is CASSVATLANTGELFF.